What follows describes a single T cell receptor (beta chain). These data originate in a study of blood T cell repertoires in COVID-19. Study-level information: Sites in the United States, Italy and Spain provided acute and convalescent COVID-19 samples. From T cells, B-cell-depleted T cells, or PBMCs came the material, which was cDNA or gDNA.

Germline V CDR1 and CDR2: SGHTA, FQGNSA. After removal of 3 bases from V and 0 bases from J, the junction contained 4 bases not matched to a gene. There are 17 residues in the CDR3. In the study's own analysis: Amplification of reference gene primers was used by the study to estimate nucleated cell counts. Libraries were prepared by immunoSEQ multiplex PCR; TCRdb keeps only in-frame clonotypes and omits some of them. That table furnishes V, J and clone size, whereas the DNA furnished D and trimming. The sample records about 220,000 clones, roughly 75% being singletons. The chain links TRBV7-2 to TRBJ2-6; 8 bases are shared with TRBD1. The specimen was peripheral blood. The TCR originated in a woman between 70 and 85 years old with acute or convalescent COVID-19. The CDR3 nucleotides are TGTGCCAGCAGCTTGGGACAGGTAGTCTCTGGGGCCAACGTCCTGACTTTC. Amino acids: CASSLGQVVSGANVLTF.